These 23 T cell receptor beta chains were sequenced from one sample in a study of Ad26.COV2.S vaccination and SARS-CoV-2 variants. Data came from immunoSEQ multiplex PCR; TCRdb stores just in-frame clones and leaves some out. The top ten clones hold roughly 3.5% of a sample with over 350,000 clones, about 85% of them seen once. Specified treatment: 19 received Ad26.COV2.S at low or high dose, single or two shots; several received placebo; per-sample allocation not given. Sample collection was performed on day 63 after the first vaccine or placebo injection. Sequenced here: peripheral blood, sampled in a trial of Ad26.COV2.S vaccine versus placebo. These TCRs come from a person aged 18-60 years who received the Ad26.COV2.S COVID-19 vaccine or a placebo.

The V call is TRBV12-3 or TRBV12-4, the J call TRBJ2-1; D uncertain. The CDR3 has 10 amino acids. Trimming shortened V by 5 bases and J by 8 bases, and 4 bases separated the two germline ends. This CDR3 reads CASSTDEQFF. The CDR3 DNA sequence: TGTGCCAGCAGTACCGATGAGCAGTTCTTC.

The chain recombines TRBV7-9 with TRBJ1-1; D uncertain. The CDR3 runs 12 residues. Per germline, CDR1 SEHNR and CDR2 FQNEAQ (reference sequence). The V end lost 1 base, the J end lost 13 bases, and 13 bases lay between the germline ends. CDR3 in amino acids: CASSLVTPEVFF. CDR3 in DNA: TGTGCCAGCAGCTTAGTCACACCCGAGGTTTTCTTT.

The V and J genes are TRBV18 and TRBJ1-2; D not certain. The ends were cut back, 2 bases at V and 1 base at J, with 8 bases in the middle. Germline V CDR1 and CDR2: KGHSH, LQKENI. This CDR3 is built from 14 residues. The CDR3 sequence: CASSPVSDNYGYTF. Here the CDR3 DNA reads TGTGCCAGCTCACCAGTTTCCGATAACTATGGCTACACCTTC.

V is TRBV12-5 and J is TRBJ1-5; 8 bases are a match to TRBD1. The CDR3 consists of 16 residues. The germline V gene encodes CDR1 LGHNT and CDR2 FRNRAP. V shed 0 bases, J shed 9 bases, and the junction held 10 bases outside the gene matches. The CDR3: CASGLVAGQARWPQHF. CDR3 in DNA: TGTGCTAGTGGTTTGGTGGCGGGACAGGCTCGTTGGCCCCAGCATTTT.

The sample holds one count of this clone. The chain couples TRBV30 to TRBJ2-7; 9 bases fit TRBD1. Germline V gives CDR1 GTSNPN, CDR2 SVGIG (reference sequence). The CDR3 covers 13 residues. Trimming cost V 7 bases and J 2 bases; bases outside gene matches: 6. CDR3 protein: CASGTGYAYEQYF. The CDR3 DNA reads as TGTGCCTCAGGGACAGGGTATGCCTACGAGCAGTACTTC.

V is TRBV27 and J is TRBJ1-6, with TRBD1 matching 8 bases. Trimming took 3 bases from V and 9 from J; bases not matched to a gene: 13. There are 17 residues in the CDR3. Germline values: CDR1 MNHEY, CDR2 SMNVEV (reference sequence). The CDR3 coding sequence is TGTGCCAGCAGTTTCCGTCGGGCAGGACAGGGAGGTTCACCCCTCCACTTT. Its protein product is CASSFRRAGQGGSPLHF.

This clone has only one observation. The chain carries TRBV7-8 and TRBJ2-2, with 8 bases matching TRBD1. Trimming cost V 6 bases and J 4 bases; bases outside gene matches: 7. Germline CDR1 is SGHVS and CDR2 is FQNEAQ. This CDR3 is built from 15 residues. CDR3 sequence: CASSWDRWGTGELFF. DNA for the CDR3: TGTGCCAGCAGTTGGGACAGGTGGGGCACCGGGGAGCTGTTTTTT.

The rearrangement links TRBV28 to TRBJ1-6; D is unresolved. Germline lookup yields CDR1 MDHEN and CDR2 SYDVKM. CDR3 length: 15 residues. With 1 base removed from V and 8 bases from J, the gap between germline ends came to 12 bases. This CDR3 reads CASSLFRQRDSPLHF. The CDR3 DNA is TGTGCCAGCAGTTTATTTAGGCAGAGGGATTCACCCCTCCACTTT.

V gene TRBV4-2 combines with J gene TRBJ2-7; 8 positions agree with TRBD2. CDR1 is LGHNA, CDR2 YNFKEQ, per germline. J was trimmed by 5 bases and V by 3 bases; bases with no gene match: 9. The CDR3 length is 15 residues. The CDR3 here is CASSQTGGPFHEQYF. In nucleotides, the CDR3 is TGTGCCAGCAGCCAGACGGGGGGGCCGTTCCACGAGCAGTACTTC.

The rearrangement uses TRBV10-1 and TRBJ1-2, with D possibly TRBD1 on 5 matching bases. Germline CDR1 WNHNN, CDR2 SYGVQD (reference sequence). CDR3 size: 13 residues. V was trimmed by 6 bases and J by 4 bases, leaving 12 bases between them. Written as DNA, the CDR3 is TGCGCCAGCAGCCGGGACGTGAGCTATGGCTACACCTTC. Translating it yields CASSRDVSYGYTF.

CDR3: CASTFHTGGYGYTF. DNA of the CDR3: TGTGCCAGCACCTTCCACACAGGGGGCTATGGCTACACCTTC. This sequence joins TRBV2 and TRBJ1-2; 8 bases are a match to TRBD1. J was trimmed by 4 bases and V by 7 bases; bases with no gene match: 8. The CDR3 runs 14 residues. The V gene's germline CDR1 is SNHLY and CDR2 FYNNEI.

This sequence joins TRBV2 and TRBJ2-3, with 10 bases matching TRBD2. CDR1 and CDR2 (germline): SNHLY, FYNNEI. This CDR3 is built from 19 residues. V was clipped by 5 bases and J by 0 bases; unmatched bases: 14. Written as DNA, the CDR3 is TGTGCCAGCAGTCCCCGGACTAGCGGACTCATATCTAGCACAGATACGCAGTATTTT. This gives the protein CASSPRTSGLISSTDTQYF.

This chain links TRBV13 with TRBJ2-3; 7 bases align to TRBD2. V shed 4 bases, J shed 0 bases, and the junction held 10 bases outside the gene matches. CDR3 size: 17 residues. The germline gives CDR1 PRHDT, CDR2 FYEKMQ (reference sequence). CDR3 DNA: TGTGCCAGCAGCTCGTACGGGGGGTTTACTAGCACAGATACGCAGTATTTT. It is translated as CASSSYGGFTSTDTQYF.

This rearrangement joins TRBV11-2 to TRBJ2-5, with a weak D call TRBD2 (5 bases). With 0 bases removed from V and 0 bases from J, the gap between germline ends came to 8 bases. The CDR3 length is 15 residues. Germline CDR1 reads SGHAT; CDR2 reads FQNNGV. The CDR3, as DNA: TGTGCCAGCAGCTTAGAATACGGGGACCAAGAGACCCAGTACTTC. Its translation is CASSLEYGDQETQYF.

This clone was detected only once. V and J are TRBV3-1 (or the pseudogene TRBV3-2) and TRBJ1-2; 9 bases are a match to TRBD1. The CDR3 spans 15 residues. Germline loops: CDR1 LGHDT, CDR2 YNNKEL (reference sequence). The junction had 7 bases not matched to a gene; V was cut back by 1 base and J by 7 bases. CDR3: CASSQGFDRGIGYTF. CDR3 nucleotide sequence: TGTGCCAGCAGCCAAGGATTTGACAGGGGGATTGGCTACACCTTC.

CDR3 sequence: CASSPPRDGGEQYF. CDR3 coding DNA: TGTGCCAGCAGTCCCCCGCGTGATGGCGGGGAGCAGTACTTC. The genes are TRBV6-2 or TRBV6-3 and TRBJ2-7; D might be TRBD2 (5 bases). Trimming shortened V by 5 bases and J by 7 bases, and 18 bases separated the two germline ends. Germline V CDR1 and CDR2: MNHEY, SVGEGT. The CDR3 sequence is 14 residues long.

About this clone itself: A junction end diverges from the germline sequence, so it may reflect a read error. The genes are TRBV12-3 or TRBV12-4 and TRBJ1-3; D not resolved. The CDR3 contains 12 residues. The CDR3 nucleotides read TGTGCCAGCAGTTATGGGCAGGCCCATGGAAGTTTT. This encodes CASSYGQAHGSF.

The V call is TRBV7-2, the J call TRBJ1-5; D remains unclear. The CDR3 has 18 residues. CDR1 SGHTA and CDR2 FQGNSA come from the germline V gene. Between the trimmed V and J ends, which lost 1 base and 6 bases, there was a span of 22 bases. The CDR3 nucleotides are TGTGCCAGCAGCTTAGTTGTGGGTGGTGGAGAATTTAGTCAGCCCCAGCATTTT. Translation: CASSLVVGGGEFSQPQHF.

The genes are TRBV6-6 and TRBJ2-7; unclear D gene. CDR1 is MNHNY and CDR2 is SVGAGI in the germline V gene (reference sequence). The CDR3 totals 11 residues. Trimming removed 4 bases from V and 4 bases from J, with 5 bases in between. This CDR3 is CASSLQYEQYF. The CDR3 DNA follows: TGTGCCAGCAGTTTACAATACGAGCAGTACTTC.

The gene calls are TRBV7-2 and TRBJ1-1; D ambiguous. The CDR3 covers 11 residues. Germline CDR1 and CDR2: SGHTA and FQGNSA. Trimming cost V 6 bases and J 7 bases, with 9 bases left between them. As DNA, the CDR3 is TGTGCCAGCAGGATACAAGGTGAAGCTTTCTTT. Amino acid sequence: CASRIQGEAFF.

The chain links TRBV9 to TRBJ2-3; D may be TRBD2 (5 bases). V was clipped by 0 bases and J by 8 bases, with 13 bases between them. The CDR3 consists of 14 residues. CDR1 SGDLS and CDR2 YYNGEE come from the germline V gene. CDR3 coding DNA: TGTGCCAGCAGCGTAGAACTAGAAATCGGTACGCAGTATTTT. As protein: CASSVELEIGTQYF.

This chain joins TRBV27 and TRBJ1-3; a possible D gene is TRBD1 (6 bases). CDR3 size: 12 residues. Trimming shortened V by 8 bases and J by 2 bases, and 7 bases separated the two germline ends. Germline CDR1 reads MNHEY; CDR2 reads SMNVEV (reference sequence). In DNA, the CDR3 is TGTGCCAGCGGGGGGCCTGGAAACACCATATATTTT. Protein product: CASGGPGNTIYF.

This clone was observed a few times. CDR3 bases: TGTGCCAGTAGTCCCGGTGAGGGTTGGAATTCACCCCTCCACTTT. Translation: CASSPGEGWNSPLHF. This chain joins TRBV19 and TRBJ1-6, with D unclear. V was cut by 5 bases and J by 7 bases, with 15 bases left in between. The CDR3 is made up of 15 amino acids. Germline lookup yields CDR1 LNHDA and CDR2 SQIVND (reference sequence).